A single sample is the source of the 6 T cell receptor beta chains below, sequenced in a study of CD8 T cells in ankylosing spondylitis. TCRdb reanalysed the 5' RACE reads using MiXCR and keeps one entry per CDR3 protein. The data contain fewer than 50,000 distinct CDR3 sequences, 11% of them seen just once; the ten biggest clones take up roughly 1.5%. The sample was blood, either unsorted or a sorted T cell fraction (not recorded which). These receptors came from a male donor with ankylosing spondylitis or in good health (not recorded which).

This clonotype was seen at least ten times. The chain carries TRBV27 and TRBJ1-5; no firm D call. This CDR3 has 11 amino acids. The germline gives CDR1 MNHEY, CDR2 SMNVEV (reference sequence). The germline V and J ends were trimmed by 7 bases and 4 bases, with 5 bases remaining between them. The CDR3 loop is CASIGNQPQHF. The CDR3 DNA sequence: TGTGCCAGCATCGGGAATCAGCCCCAGCATTTT.

This clonotype appeared a few times. The rearrangement uses TRBV5-1 and TRBJ2-1, with TRBD2 matching over 10 bases. The J segment lost 2 bases and the V segment lost 4 bases, leaving 6 bases of the junction unmatched. The CDR3 is 16 amino acids. Germline CDR1 and CDR2: SGHRS and YFSETQ. This CDR3 is CASSLDSGGTYNEQFF. DNA for the CDR3: TGCGCCAGCAGCCTTGATAGCGGGGGGACCTACAATGAGCAGTTCTTC.

There are a few counts of this clonotype. The rearrangement joins TRBV5-1 to TRBJ2-4; the match to TRBD1 covers 11 bases. Germline CDR1 reads SGHRS; CDR2 reads YFSETQ. After removal of 4 bases from V and 3 bases from J, the junction contained 6 bases not matched to a gene. The CDR3 has 16 residues. In nucleotides, the CDR3 is TGCGCCAGCAGCGCCTGGACAGGGGGCGGCAAAAACATTCAGTACTTC. It encodes CASSAWTGGGKNIQYF.

This clonotype was seen many times. The chain recombines TRBV20-1 with TRBJ1-1; the match to TRBD1 covers 8 bases. CDR1 and CDR2 from the germline V gene are DFQATT and SNEGSKA (reference sequence). The trim removed 0 bases at V and 2 bases at J, leaving 8 bases unmatched. The CDR3 loop spans 16 amino acids. The CDR3 region is CSARDQRRGRNTEAFF. The CDR3 region has the DNA TGCAGTGCTAGAGATCAACGCAGGGGGCGAAACACTGAAGCTTTCTTT.

In this sample, this clonotype turned up many times. The J gene is TRBJ1-5, the V gene TRBV12-3 or TRBV12-4; 8 nucleotides line up with TRBD1. This CDR3 contains 14 residues. V trimming: 6 bases; J trimming: 7 bases; junction bases outside the gene matches: 8. CDR3 in amino acids: CASSRTGIWQPQHF. The CDR3 nucleotides read TGTGCCAGCAGCCGGACAGGGATATGGCAGCCCCAGCATTTT.

On this clonotype itself: One base away lies a much larger clone, so this may be a sequencing read error. V gene TRBV5-1 combines with J gene TRBJ2-1; 8 positions match TRBD1. This CDR3 region has 12 residues. Germline loops: CDR1 SGHRS, CDR2 YFSETQ. The CDR3 sequence is CACSPGGHEQFF. The CDR3 region has the DNA TGCGCCTGCAGTCCAGGGGGCCATGAGCAGTTCTTC.